These T cell receptor beta chains were read from a single sample in a study of vaccination effects on CD4 cells after COVID-19. Profiled with immunoSEQ multiplex PCR; TCRdb holds only in-frame clones, not every one. The sample lists about 19,000 clones, roughly 80% occurring once. These receptors' antigens are unknown. The specimen comprised CD4+ T cells from PBMCs cultured with SARS-CoV-2 spike peptides, sampled before COVID-19 vaccination. The receptors were gathered from a human donor who had a prior SARS-CoV-2 infection. Both conserved end residues are part of each CDR3. The D gene is left open where the match is weak. Expanded clones get a size class; other rows say once, few or many, or leave the size out.

v_gene	abundance	j_gene	d_gene	CDR3nt	CDR3aa
TRBV11-3	.	TRBJ1-2	.	TGTGCCAGCAGCCCCATCCTGAGGGGCCCGGTCTCGGACTATGGCTACACCTTC	CASSPILRGPVSDYGYTF
TRBV3-1/TRBV3-2	few	TRBJ2-5	.	TGTGCCAGCAGCCAAACAGGGATGGAGACCCAGTACTTC	CASSQTGMETQYF
TRBV3-1/TRBV3-2	.	TRBJ1-1	.	TGTGCCAGCAGCCAATTGGACGAGGAAGCTTTCTTT	CASSQLDEEAFF
TRBV6-2/TRBV6-3	.	TRBJ2-3	TRBD2	TGTGCCAGCAGTACCCTAGCGGGAGGGCCGACTAGGGTTGTTTCAGATACGCAGTATTTT	CASSTLAGGPTRVVSDTQYF
TRBV5-4	.	TRBJ1-1	.	TGTGCCAGCAGCTTGGTAGGTAGACCAAGCACTGAAGCTTTCTTT	CASSLVGRPSTEAFF
TRBV5-1	.	TRBJ2-3	.	TGCGCCAGCAGCTTGGTAGGCGGGGGCAACACAGATACGCAGTATTTT	CASSLVGGGNTDTQYF
TRBV5-5	.	TRBJ2-1	TRBD2	TGTGCCAGCAGCTTGCTCGGGACTAGCGGGAAGGGTGAGCAGTTCTTC	CASSLLGTSGKGEQFF
TRBV5-4	.	TRBJ2-3	TRBD2	TGTGCCAGCAGTAGCAGGACTAGCCGGGCAGATACGCAGTATTTT	CASSSRTSRADTQYF
TRBV6-5	.	TRBJ2-7	TRBD1	TGTGCCAGCAGTTACCGACAGGGGAATGAGCAGTACTTC	CASSYRQGNEQYF
TRBV20-1	.	TRBJ2-4	.	TGCAGTGCTAGTCGGGGGCGAGGCAAAAACATTCAGTACTTC	CSASRGRGKNIQYF
TRBV20-1	.	TRBJ2-7	TRBD1	TGCAGTGCGCAGGGGGCGGACGAGCAGTACTTC	CSAQGADEQYF
TRBV18	.	TRBJ1-2	.	TGTGCCAGCTCACAGCTGACGCATGGCTACACCTTC	CASSQLTHGYTF
TRBV6-2/TRBV6-3	once	TRBJ2-1	.	TGTGCCAGCAGTTACGGCGGGTCATACAATGAGCAGTTCTTC	CASSYGGSYNEQFF
TRBV10-3	.	TRBJ2-3	TRBD1	TGTGCCTCCGCCCGGGACAGGGTGTTCACAGATACGCAGTATTTT	CASARDRVFTDTQYF